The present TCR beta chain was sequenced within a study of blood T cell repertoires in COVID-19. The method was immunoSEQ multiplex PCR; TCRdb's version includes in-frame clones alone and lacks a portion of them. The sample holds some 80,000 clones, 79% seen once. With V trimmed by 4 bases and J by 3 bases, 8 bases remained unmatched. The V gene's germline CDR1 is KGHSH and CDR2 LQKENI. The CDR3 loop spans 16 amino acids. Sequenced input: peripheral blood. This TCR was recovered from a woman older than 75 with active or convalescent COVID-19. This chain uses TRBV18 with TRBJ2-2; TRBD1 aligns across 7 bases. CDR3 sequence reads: CASSRQLGQDTGELFF. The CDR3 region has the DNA TGTGCCAGCTCACGCCAATTAGGACAGGACACCGGGGAGCTGTTTTTT.